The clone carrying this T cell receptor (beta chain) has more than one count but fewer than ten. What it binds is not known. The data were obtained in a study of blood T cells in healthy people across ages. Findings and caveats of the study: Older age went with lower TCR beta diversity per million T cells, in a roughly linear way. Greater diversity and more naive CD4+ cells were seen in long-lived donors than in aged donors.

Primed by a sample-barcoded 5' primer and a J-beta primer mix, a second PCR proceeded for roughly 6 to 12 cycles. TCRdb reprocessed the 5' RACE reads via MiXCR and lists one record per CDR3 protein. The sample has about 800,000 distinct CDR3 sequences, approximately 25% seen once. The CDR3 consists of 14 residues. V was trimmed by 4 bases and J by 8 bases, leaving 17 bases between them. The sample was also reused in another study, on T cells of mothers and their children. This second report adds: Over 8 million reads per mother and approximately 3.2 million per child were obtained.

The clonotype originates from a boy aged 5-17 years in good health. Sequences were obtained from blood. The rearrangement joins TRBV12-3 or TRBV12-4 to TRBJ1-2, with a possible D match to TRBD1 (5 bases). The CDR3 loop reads CASSSRLEGLGYTF. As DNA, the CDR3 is TGTGCCAGCAGTTCCCGCTTGGAGGGGCTGGGCTACACCTTC.